Each of the 15 T cell receptor beta chains below was sequenced from the same sample in a study of shared clonotypes between healthy human individuals. Libraries were prepared by immunoSEQ multiplex PCR; TCRdb keeps only in-frame clonotypes and omits some of them. The sample consists of approximately 480,000 clones, approximately 79% of them appearing once. The sequencing input was PBMCs. All receptors derive from a woman in her thirties or forties in good health. Some clones in this sample may be carry-over from other donors' samples.

The rearrangement joins TRBV19 to TRBJ1-2; no clear D gene. Germline assignment: CDR1 LNHDA and CDR2 SQIVND (reference sequence). V lost 3 bases and J 5 bases, leaving 13 bases between the germline ends. This CDR3 spans 14 amino acids. CDR3 region: CASSMTTAGYGYTF. CDR3 sequence (DNA): TGTGCCAGTAGTATGACTACAGCGGGTTATGGCTACACCTTC. The whole variable domain, filled in from reference TRBV19 and TRBJ1-2, reads DGGITQSPKYLFRKEGQNVTLSCEQNLNHDAMYWYRQDPGQGLRLIYYSQIVNDFQKGDIAEGYSVSREKKESFPLTVTSAQKNPTAFYLCASSMTTAGYGYTFGSGTRLTVV.

This chain links TRBV9 with TRBJ2-5, with a weak D call TRBD2 (5 bases). The end of the DNA is better explained by TRBJ2-7, so the J call may be wrong. Per the germline V gene, CDR1 is SGDLS and CDR2 is YYNGEE. CDR3 size: 15 residues. The DNA of the CDR3 is TGTGCCAGCAGCGTAGGAGGGTCCCTCTCCTACGAGCAGTACTTC. Translated: CASSVGGSLSYEQYF.

CDR3 DNA sequence: TGTGCCAGCTCACCCTCCGGACGGCCGGAGGGGGGTGGCTACACCTTC. This sequence encodes CASSPSGRPEGGGYTF. The J gene is TRBJ1-2, the V gene TRBV18; D possibly corresponds to TRBD1 (6 bases). The CDR3 length is 16 residues. Trimming shortened V by 3 bases and J by 7 bases, and 21 bases separated the two germline ends. Per the germline V gene, CDR1 is KGHSH and CDR2 is LQKENI.

This clone was seen only once. V is TRBV5-6 and J is TRBJ2-7; 10 bases are a match to TRBD1. From germline, CDR1 is SGHDT and CDR2 YYEEEE. This CDR3 has 13 residues. J lost 5 bases, V lost 4 bases, and 3 bases had no gene match. In DNA form, the CDR3 reads TGTGCCAGCAGCGCCGGGACAGGGGACGAGCAGTACTTC. Encoded protein: CASSAGTGDEQYF.

Comment on this clone: The sample carries other DNA sequences with the same CDR3. The CDR3 nucleotides read TGCGCCAGCAGCCAAGAGAGGGGGAGCACCGGGGAGCTGTTTTTT. It codes for CASSQERGSTGELFF. The genes are TRBV4-3 and TRBJ2-2, with D tentatively TRBD1 (6 bases). The V gene's germline CDR1 is LGHNA and CDR2 YSLEER. The V gene lost 0 bases and the J gene lost 4 bases, with 9 bases spanning the gap. This CDR3 has 15 amino acids.

The rearrangement uses TRBV9 and TRBJ1-5; TRBD1 matches 9 bases. This CDR3 has 19 residues. From germline, CDR1 is SGDLS and CDR2 YYNGEE. V shed 3 bases and J 3 bases; nucleotides not matched to a gene: 16. Here the CDR3 reads CASSDRNAQGARTNQPQHF. The CDR3 bases are TGTGCCAGCAGCGACCGGAACGCACAGGGGGCGAGGACCAATCAGCCCCAGCATTTT.

On this clone itself: A clone one base away is much larger, so this may be a read error. The chain carries TRBV11-2 and TRBJ2-7, with a tentative D call TRBD2 (6 bases). This CDR3 contains 14 residues. CDR1 and CDR2 (germline): SGHAT, FQNNGV. This chain's CDR3 is CSSSHGLRGEEQYF. The CDR3 DNA is TGTTCCAGCAGTCACGGACTACGTGGTGAGGAGCAGTACTTC.

V usage is TRBV7-2 and J usage is TRBJ1-2; TRBD1 might be the D (5 bases). The CDR3 is 13 residues long. The germline CDR1 and CDR2 sequences are SGHTA and FQGNSA. The V gene lost 0 bases and the J gene lost 5 bases, with 7 bases spanning the gap. CDR3 coding DNA: TGTGCCAGCAGCTTAGCGACAGTTTATGGCTACACCTTC. It codes for CASSLATVYGYTF. The full variable domain, in which reference TRBV7-2 and TRBJ1-2 provide the parts outside the CDR3, is GAGVSQSPSNKVTEKGKDVELRCDPISGHTALYWYRQSLGQGLEFLIYFQGNSAPDKSGLPSDRFSAERTGGSVSTLTIQRTQQEDSAVYLCASSLATVYGYTFGSGTRLTVV.

This clone was found once. The chain's CDR3 is CASSPSGYEQYF. CDR3 in DNA: TGTGCCAGCAGCCCATCAGGCTACGAGCAGTACTTC. J is TRBJ2-7 and V is TRBV7-9; unclear D gene. From germline, CDR1 is SEHNR and CDR2 FQNEAQ (reference sequence). Trimming pared 5 bases from V and 3 bases from J, leaving 8 bases between. CDR3 size: 12 residues.

The chain links TRBV27 to TRBJ2-6; no definite D call. Germline CDR1 and CDR2: MNHEY and SMNVEV (reference sequence). V dropped 4 bases and J dropped 0 bases, with 10 bases sitting between them. The CDR3 totals 16 residues. The CDR3 nucleotides read TGTGCCAGCAGTTCAACACCCAGCTCTGGGGCCAACGTCCTGACTTTC. This sequence encodes CASSSTPSSGANVLTF.

The table lists this clone with a few counts. This rearrangement joins TRBV28 to TRBJ2-7; 10 bases are a match to TRBD2. Germline values: CDR1 MDHEN, CDR2 SYDVKM. This CDR3 spans 14 amino acids. J gave up 7 bases and V 8 bases, and 11 bases lay outside the gene matches. The DNA of the CDR3 is TGTGCCAGCCAGACCAGCGGGAGGGGGCGGGAGCAGTACTTC. This gives the protein CASQTSGRGREQYF. Using reference TRBV28 and TRBJ2-7 for the parts outside the CDR3, the full variable domain is DVKVTQSSRYLVKRTGEKVFLECVQDMDHENMFWYRQDPGLGLRLIYFSYDVKMKEKGDIPEGYSVSREKKERFSLILESASTNQTSMYLCASQTSGRGREQYFGPGTRLTVT.

The chain uses TRBV6-1 and TRBJ2-1; 9 positions agree with TRBD1. The CDR3 sequence is 15 residues long. V shed 2 bases and J 6 bases; nucleotides not matched to a gene: 5. Looked up from germline, CDR1 is MNHNS and CDR2 is SASEGT. In DNA, the CDR3 is TGTGCCAGCAGTGAAATGACAGGGGGGGCCAATGAGCAGTTCTTC. Protein product: CASSEMTGGANEQFF.

The chain is built from TRBV7-3 and TRBJ2-7, with 8 positions matching TRBD2. The CDR3 is 15 residues long. After removal of 4 bases from V and 0 bases from J, the junction contained 5 bases not matched to a gene. Germline V gene sequence: CDR1 SGHTA, CDR2 FQGTGA. CDR3 loop: CASSSSGGSSYEQYF. The CDR3 coding sequence is TGTGCCAGCAGCTCCAGCGGGGGCAGCTCCTACGAGCAGTACTTC.

The gene calls are TRBV11-3 and TRBJ2-1, with TRBD2 identical over 10 bases. CDR3 size: 16 residues. The germline V gene has CDR1 SGHNT and CDR2 YENEEA. J lost 5 bases, V lost 1 base, and 5 bases had no gene match. CDR3 sequence: CASSLGMLAGDNEQFF. CDR3 sequence (DNA): TGTGCCAGCAGCTTAGGGATGCTAGCGGGGGACAATGAGCAGTTCTTC.

The J gene is TRBJ2-7, the V gene TRBV28; possible D gene TRBD1, 5 bases. The CDR3 runs 14 residues. V was pared by 6 bases and J by 5 bases, with 17 bases between. The germline V gene has CDR1 MDHEN and CDR2 SYDVKM. The CDR3 is CASSPYRYPNEQYF. For the CDR3, the DNA is TGTGCCAGCAGCCCCTACAGGTACCCTAACGAGCAGTACTTC.